A selection of T cell receptor beta chains follows, all from one sample in a study of response to subunit inactivated influenza vaccine. One entry per CDR3 protein results from TCRdb running MiXCR on the RT-PCR reads. The sample yields around 580,000 distinct CDR3 sequences, approximately 15% seen once. Here the sequenced sample was PBMCs from blood, taken roughly 12 days after vaccination. The origin of the receptors is a man aged 50 to 59 who received an inactivated influenza vaccine. Both conserved end residues are part of each CDR3.

j_call: TRBJ2-4
v_call: TRBV7-9
cdr3_aa: CASSLSVAKNIQYF

j_call: TRBJ2-5
v_call: TRBV14
cdr3_aa: CASSHSGRIRETQYF

j_call: TRBJ1-1
v_call: TRBV3-1
cdr3_aa: CASSHQAGGPEAFF

j_call: TRBJ2-7
v_call: TRBV12-3/TRBV12-4
cdr3_aa: CASSFGTGGYGQYF

j_call: TRBJ2-6
v_call: TRBV12-3/TRBV12-4
cdr3_aa: CASSFRDRAVSGANVLTF

j_call: TRBJ2-2
v_call: TRBV12-3/TRBV12-4
cdr3_aa: CASTLRGVGTGELFF

j_call: TRBJ2-5
v_call: TRBV12-3/TRBV12-4
cdr3_aa: CASSFRHRPETQYF

j_call: TRBJ1-6
v_call: TRBV7-9
cdr3_aa: CASSLNANSPLHF

j_call: TRBJ2-5
v_call: TRBV29-1
cdr3_aa: CSVEPPQTQYF

j_call: TRBJ1-6
v_call: TRBV7-2
cdr3_aa: CASSVTGTDNSPLHF

j_call: TRBJ2-7
v_call: TRBV3-1
cdr3_aa: CASSQTGREQYF

j_call: TRBJ2-7
v_call: TRBV5-1
cdr3_aa: CASSLRGVYEQYF

j_call: TRBJ2-1
v_call: TRBV4-3
cdr3_aa: CASSQDWALSYNEQFF

j_call: TRBJ1-2
v_call: TRBV12-3/TRBV12-4
cdr3_aa: CASSPTVRNYGYTF

j_call: TRBJ1-2
v_call: TRBV6-5
cdr3_aa: CASSYKGGAVRYTF